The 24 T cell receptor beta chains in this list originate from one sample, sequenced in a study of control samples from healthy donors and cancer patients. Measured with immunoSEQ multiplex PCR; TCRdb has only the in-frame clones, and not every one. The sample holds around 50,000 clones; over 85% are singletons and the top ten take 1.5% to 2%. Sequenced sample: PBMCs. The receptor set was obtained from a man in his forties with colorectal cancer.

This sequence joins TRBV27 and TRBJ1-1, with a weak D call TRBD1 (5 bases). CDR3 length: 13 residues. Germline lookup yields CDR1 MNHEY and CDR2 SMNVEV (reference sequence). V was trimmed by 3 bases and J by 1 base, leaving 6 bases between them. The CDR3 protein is CASSLTANTEAFF. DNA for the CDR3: TGTGCCAGCAGTTTGACAGCGAACACTGAAGCTTTCTTT.

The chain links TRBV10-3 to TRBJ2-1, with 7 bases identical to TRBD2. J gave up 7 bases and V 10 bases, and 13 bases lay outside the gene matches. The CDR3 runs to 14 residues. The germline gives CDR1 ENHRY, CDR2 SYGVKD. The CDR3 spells CATRPSGRGNEQFF. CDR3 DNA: TGTGCCACCCGGCCTAGCGGCCGGGGGAATGAGCAGTTCTTC.

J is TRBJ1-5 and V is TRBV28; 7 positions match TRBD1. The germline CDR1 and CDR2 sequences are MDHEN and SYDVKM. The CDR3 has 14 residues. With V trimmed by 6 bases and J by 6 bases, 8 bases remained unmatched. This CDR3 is CASSPDRAIQPQHF. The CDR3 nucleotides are TGTGCCAGCAGCCCCGACAGGGCGATTCAGCCCCAGCATTTT.

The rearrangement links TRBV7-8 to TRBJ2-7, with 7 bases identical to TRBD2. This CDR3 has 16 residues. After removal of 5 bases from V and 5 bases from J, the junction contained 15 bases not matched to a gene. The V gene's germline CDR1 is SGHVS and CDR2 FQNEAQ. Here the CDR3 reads CASSPSGTWVGDEQYF. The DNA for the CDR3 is TGTGCCAGCAGCCCGAGCGGGACTTGGGTTGGAGACGAGCAGTACTTC.

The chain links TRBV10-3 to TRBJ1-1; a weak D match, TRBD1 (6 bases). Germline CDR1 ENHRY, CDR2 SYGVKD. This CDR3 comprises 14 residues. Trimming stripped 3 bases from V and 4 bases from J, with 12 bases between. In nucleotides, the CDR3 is TGTGCCATCAGTGAAGGGGGTGTTGTCACTGAAGCTTTCTTT. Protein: CAISEGGVVTEAFF.

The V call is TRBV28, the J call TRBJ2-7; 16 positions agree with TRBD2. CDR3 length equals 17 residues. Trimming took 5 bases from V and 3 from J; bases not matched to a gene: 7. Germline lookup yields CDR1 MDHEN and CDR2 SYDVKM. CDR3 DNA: TGTGCCAGCAGTGCCGGGACTAGCGGGAGGGAGATCTACGAGCAGTACTTC. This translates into CASSAGTSGREIYEQYF.

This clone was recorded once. The CDR3 reads CASSLRDRDEQYF. CDR3 nucleotides: TGTGCCAGCAGCCTCCGAGACAGGGACGAGCAGTACTTC. The gene calls are TRBV7-2 and TRBJ2-7; 7 bases align to TRBD1. In germline, CDR1 is SGHTA, CDR2 FQGNSA. V was pared by 5 bases and J by 5 bases, with 6 bases of the junction left unmatched. The CDR3 contains 13 residues.

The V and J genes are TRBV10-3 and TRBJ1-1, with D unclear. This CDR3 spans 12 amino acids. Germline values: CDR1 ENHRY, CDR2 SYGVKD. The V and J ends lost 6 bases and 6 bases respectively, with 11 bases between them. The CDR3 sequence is CAISQLRSEAFF. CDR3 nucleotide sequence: TGTGCCATCAGCCAACTCCGCTCTGAAGCTTTCTTT.

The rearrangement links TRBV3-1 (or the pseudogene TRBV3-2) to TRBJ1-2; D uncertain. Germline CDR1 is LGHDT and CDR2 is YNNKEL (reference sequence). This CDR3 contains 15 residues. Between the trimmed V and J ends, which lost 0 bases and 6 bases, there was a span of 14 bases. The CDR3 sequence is CASSQDSPGVNGYTF. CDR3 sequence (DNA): TGTGCCAGCAGCCAAGATTCGCCCGGGGTGAATGGCTACACCTTC.

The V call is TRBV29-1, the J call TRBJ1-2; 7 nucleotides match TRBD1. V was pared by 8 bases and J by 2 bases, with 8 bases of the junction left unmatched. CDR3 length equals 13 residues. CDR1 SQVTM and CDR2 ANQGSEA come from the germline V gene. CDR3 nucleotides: TGCAGCTTACAAGACAGGGTAAACTATGGCTACACCTTC. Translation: CSLQDRVNYGYTF.

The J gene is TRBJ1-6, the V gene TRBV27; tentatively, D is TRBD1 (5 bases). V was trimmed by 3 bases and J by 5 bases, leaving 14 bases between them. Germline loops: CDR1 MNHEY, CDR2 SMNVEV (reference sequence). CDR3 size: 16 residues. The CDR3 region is CASSFSRQRDNSPLHF. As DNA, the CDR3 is TGTGCCAGCAGTTTCTCCCGACAGCGAGATAATTCACCCCTCCACTTT.

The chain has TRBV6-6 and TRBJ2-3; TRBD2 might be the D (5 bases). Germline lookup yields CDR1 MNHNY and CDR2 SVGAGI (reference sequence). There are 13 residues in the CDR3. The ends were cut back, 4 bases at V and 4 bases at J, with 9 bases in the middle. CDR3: CASSWTVSDTQYF. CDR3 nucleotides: TGTGCCAGCAGTTGGACTGTTTCAGATACGCAGTATTTT.

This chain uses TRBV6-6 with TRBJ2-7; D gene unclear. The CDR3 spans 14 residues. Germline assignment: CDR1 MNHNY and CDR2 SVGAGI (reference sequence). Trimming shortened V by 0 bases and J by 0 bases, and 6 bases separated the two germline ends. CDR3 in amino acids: CASSYSGYSYEQYF. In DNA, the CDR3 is TGTGCCAGCAGTTACTCGGGGTACTCCTACGAGCAGTACTTC.

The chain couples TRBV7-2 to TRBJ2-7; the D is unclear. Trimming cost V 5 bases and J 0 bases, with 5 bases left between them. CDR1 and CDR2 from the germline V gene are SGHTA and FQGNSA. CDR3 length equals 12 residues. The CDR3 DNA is TGTGCCAGCAGCCCTCCCTCCTACGAGCAGTACTTC. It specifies CASSPPSYEQYF.

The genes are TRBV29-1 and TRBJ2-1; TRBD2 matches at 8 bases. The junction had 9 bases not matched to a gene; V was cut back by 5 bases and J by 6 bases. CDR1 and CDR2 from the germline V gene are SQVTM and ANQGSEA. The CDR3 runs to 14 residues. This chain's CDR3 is CSVPTSGVLNEQFF. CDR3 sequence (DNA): TGCAGCGTTCCCACTAGCGGAGTCCTCAATGAGCAGTTCTTC.

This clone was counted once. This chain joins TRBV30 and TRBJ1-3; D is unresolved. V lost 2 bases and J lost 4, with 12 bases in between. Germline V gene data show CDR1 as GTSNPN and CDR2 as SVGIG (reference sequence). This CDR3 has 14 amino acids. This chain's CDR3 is CAWSRTGLGNTIYF. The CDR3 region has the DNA TGTGCCTGGAGTAGAACCGGACTCGGAAACACCATATATTTT.

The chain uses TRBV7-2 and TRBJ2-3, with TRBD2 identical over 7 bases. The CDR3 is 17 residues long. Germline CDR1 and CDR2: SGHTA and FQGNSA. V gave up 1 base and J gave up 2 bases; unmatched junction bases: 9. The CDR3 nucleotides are TGTGCCAGCAGCTTAGGTCCTAGTGGGAGGGTCACAGATACGCAGTATTTT. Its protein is CASSLGPSGRVTDTQYF.

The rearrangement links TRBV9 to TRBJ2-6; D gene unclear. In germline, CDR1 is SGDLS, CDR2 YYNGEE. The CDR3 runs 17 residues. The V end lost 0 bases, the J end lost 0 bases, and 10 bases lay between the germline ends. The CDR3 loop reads CASSVALRNSGANVLTF. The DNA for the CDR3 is TGTGCCAGCAGCGTAGCTTTGCGAAACTCTGGGGCCAACGTCCTGACTTTC. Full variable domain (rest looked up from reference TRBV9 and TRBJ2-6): DSGVTQTPKHLITATGQRVTLRCSPRSGDLSVYWYQQSLDQGLQFLIQYYNGEERAKGNILERFSAQQFPDLHSELNLSSLELGDSALYFCASSVALRNSGANVLTFGAGSRLTVL.

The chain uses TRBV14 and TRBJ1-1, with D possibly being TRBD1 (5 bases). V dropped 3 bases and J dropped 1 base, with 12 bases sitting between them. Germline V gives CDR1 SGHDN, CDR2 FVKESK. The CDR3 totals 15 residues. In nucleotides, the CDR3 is TGTGCCAGCAGCCAGGAGGGACGGCCGAACACTGAAGCTTTCTTT. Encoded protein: CASSQEGRPNTEAFF.

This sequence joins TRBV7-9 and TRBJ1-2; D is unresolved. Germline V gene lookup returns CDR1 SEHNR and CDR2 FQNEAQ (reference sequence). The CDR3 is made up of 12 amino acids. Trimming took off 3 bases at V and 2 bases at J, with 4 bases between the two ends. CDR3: CASSFFNYGYTF. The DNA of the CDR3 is TGTGCCAGCAGCTTCTTCAACTATGGCTACACCTTC.

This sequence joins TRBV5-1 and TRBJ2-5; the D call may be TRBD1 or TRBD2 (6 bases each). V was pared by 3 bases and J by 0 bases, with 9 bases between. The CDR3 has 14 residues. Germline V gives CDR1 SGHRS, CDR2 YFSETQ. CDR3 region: CASSSGADQETQYF. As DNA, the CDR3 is TGCGCCAGCAGCTCGGGGGCAGACCAAGAGACCCAGTACTTC.

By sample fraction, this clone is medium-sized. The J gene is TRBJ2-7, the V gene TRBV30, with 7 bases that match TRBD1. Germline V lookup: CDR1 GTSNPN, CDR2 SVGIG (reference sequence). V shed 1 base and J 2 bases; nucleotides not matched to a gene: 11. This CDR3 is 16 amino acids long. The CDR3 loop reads CAWSGFGRDSAYEQYF. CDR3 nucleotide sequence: TGTGCCTGGAGTGGATTTGGTCGGGACAGCGCCTACGAGCAGTACTTC.

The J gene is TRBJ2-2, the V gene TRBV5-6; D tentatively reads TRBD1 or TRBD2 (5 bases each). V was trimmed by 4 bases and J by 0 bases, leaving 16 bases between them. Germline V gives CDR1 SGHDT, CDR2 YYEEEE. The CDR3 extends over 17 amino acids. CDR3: CASSPVVRGTNTGELFF. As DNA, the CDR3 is TGTGCCAGCAGCCCGGTCGTGAGGGGCACGAACACCGGGGAGCTGTTTTTT.

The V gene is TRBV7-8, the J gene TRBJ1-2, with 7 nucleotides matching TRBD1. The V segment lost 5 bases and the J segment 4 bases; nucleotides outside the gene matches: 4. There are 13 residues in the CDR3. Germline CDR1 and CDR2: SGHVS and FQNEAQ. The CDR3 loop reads CASSQDRAYGYTF. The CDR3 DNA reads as TGTGCCAGCAGCCAAGACAGGGCCTATGGCTACACCTTC.